This TCR beta chain was sequenced during a study of STAT5B mutations in CD4+ large granular lymphocyte leukemia. Study observations and caveats: TRBV06-family usage was enriched in top patient clones (8/27) versus controls (2/35). CD4-sorted patient repertoires seemed more clonal than healthy CD4+ repertoires. Main leukemic clonotypes were patient-specific, but around 25% appeared at low frequency elsewhere.

The CDR3 has 16 residues. Turning to this clone: The antigen is unknown.

Repertoires were generated with immunoSEQ multiplex PCR, while TCRdb's copy carries only in-frame clones and drops some. The sample yields under 35,000 clones, roughly 80% seen once. Sequenced material: CD4+ T cells from blood buffy coats. The TCR originated in a human donor in good health. The chain carries TRBV21-1 and TRBJ1-4. TRBV21-1 has pseudogene status. The CDR3 DNA reads as TGTGCCAGCAGCAAAGATTTCGGGTTCTTCGATGAAAAACTGTTTTTT. Protein sequence: CASSKDFGFFDEKLFF.